This TCR beta chain derives from a study of T cells in Graves' hyperthyroidism and ophthalmopathy. Authors of the study amplified TCR beta CDR3 regions from RNA transcripts. When the TCR CDR3 underwent first-round RT-PCR, the HTBI primer set was used. TCRdb re-called the multiplex PCR reads with MiXCR, one entry per CDR3 protein. Altogether about 460,000 distinct CDR3 sequences are present, roughly 23% being singletons, with the ten largest covering 49%. Ophthalmopathy patients had moderate-to-severe active disease, CAS ≥3, NOSPECS ≥4, and disease duration under 3 months. Comment on this clonotype: Antigen specificity is unknown.

Findings and limits, study-wide: The model forecast ophthalmopathy, anticipating it by a median roughly 6.5 months before onset. Classification by a 13 V-J model distinguished ophthalmopathy from stable hyperthyroidism.

CDR3 length equals 17 residues. Germline V lookup: CDR1 SGHTA, CDR2 FQGNSA. Trimming removed 4 bases at V and 2 bases at J, with 17 bases between. The sequence derives from a woman in her sixties or seventies with Graves' ophthalmopathy. The chain couples TRBV7-2 to TRBJ2-2; D is perhaps TRBD2 (5 bases). Sequences were obtained from blood. The CDR3 sequence: CASSSPLGGSNTGELFF. In DNA form, the CDR3 reads TGTGCCAGCAGCTCCCCCTTGGGCGGGTCCAACACCGGGGAGCTGTTTTTT.